Below, 13 T cell receptor beta chains from the same sample are listed, as sequenced in a study of blood T cell repertoires in COVID-19. The method was immunoSEQ multiplex PCR; TCRdb's version includes in-frame clones alone and lacks a portion of them. In the table there are under 300,000 clones, roughly 84% of which are singletons. Sequenced input: PBMCs or T cells enriched from blood (not recorded which). The receptor set was obtained from a man aged 45 to 65 who had recovered from COVID-19.

V and J are TRBV18 and TRBJ2-1; 7 positions match TRBD1. The CDR3 extends over 14 amino acids. Germline V lookup: CDR1 KGHSH, CDR2 LQKENI. Losses at the gene ends were 4 bases for V and 6 bases for J; bases not matched to a gene: 6. Here the CDR3 DNA reads TGTGCCAGCTCACTCCGACAGGGCATCAATGAGCAGTTCTTC. It specifies CASSLRQGINEQFF. The full variable domain, with the rest looked up from reference TRBV18 and TRBJ2-1, is NAGVMQNPRHLVRRRGQEARLRCSPMKGHSHVYWYRQLPEEGLKFMVYLQKENIIDESGMPKERFSAEFPKEGPSILRIQQVVRGDSAAYFCASSLRQGINEQFFGPGTRLTVL.

CDR3: CASSYDRGGGYTF. The DNA of the CDR3 is TGTGCCAGCAGCTATGACAGGGGAGGAGGCTACACCTTC. V is TRBV12-3 or TRBV12-4 and J is TRBJ1-2, with TRBD1 matching over 8 bases. Germline trimming cut 6 bases from V and 8 bases from J; bases unmatched to any gene: 8. The CDR3 runs to 13 residues.

The rearrangement joins TRBV5-1 to TRBJ1-1; 7 bases map to TRBD1. The CDR3 length is 15 residues. The J segment lost 10 bases and the V segment lost 4 bases, leaving 16 bases of the junction unmatched. The germline V gene has CDR1 SGHRS and CDR2 YFSETQ. The CDR3 DNA reads TGCGCCAGCAGCGCGGGGGGGACAGACCGGCGGTTAGCTTTCTTT. It is translated as CASSAGGTDRRLAFF.

The chain links TRBV11-2 to TRBJ1-1, with 7 bases that match TRBD1. The CDR3 covers 16 residues. Germline CDR1 is SGHAT and CDR2 is FQNNGV. V shed 4 bases, J shed 1 base, and the junction held 9 bases outside the gene matches. CDR3 amino acids: CASSSTWGTANTEAFF. The CDR3 coding sequence is TGTGCCAGCAGCTCGACCTGGGGGACAGCGAACACTGAAGCTTTCTTT.

The chain couples TRBV24-1 to TRBJ2-2, with D maybe TRBD2 (7 bases). Germline values: CDR1 KGHDR, CDR2 SFDVKD. Trimming took 2 bases from V and 6 from J, leaving 15 bases between them. This CDR3 has 16 amino acids. CDR3 residues: CATSDWSTGRAGELFF. The CDR3 DNA is TGTGCCACCAGTGATTGGAGTACAGGGAGGGCCGGGGAGCTGTTTTTT.

The CDR3 spells CASSQQLAISTDTQYF. Written as DNA, the CDR3 is TGCGCCAGCAGCCAACAGCTAGCGATTAGCACAGATACGCAGTATTTT. The genes are TRBV4-1 and TRBJ2-3; tentative D call: TRBD2 (6 bases). The CDR3 length is 16 residues. Trimming took 2 bases from V and 0 from J, leaving 12 bases between them. The V gene's germline CDR1 is MGHRA and CDR2 YSYEKL.

The chain joins TRBV4-3 to TRBJ2-1; 11 positions agree with TRBD2. V shed 1 base and J 9 bases; nucleotides not matched to a gene: 23. The CDR3 contains 21 residues. Per the germline V gene, CDR1 is LGHNA and CDR2 is YSLEER. CDR3 region: CASSQAPGGSNPLAGDGEQFF. CDR3 nucleotide sequence: TGCGCCAGCAGCCAAGCTCCGGGGGGGTCCAACCCACTAGCGGGAGACGGTGAGCAGTTCTTC.

This chain joins TRBV19 and TRBJ2-7; 7 nucleotides match TRBD2. The CDR3 is made up of 13 amino acids. Germline V gene data show CDR1 as LNHDA and CDR2 as SQIVND (reference sequence). The ends lost 4 bases at V and 2 bases at J; junction bases unmatched: 2. CDR3 sequence: CASSNGLAYEQYF. Here the CDR3 DNA reads TGTGCCAGTAGTAACGGACTAGCCTACGAGCAGTACTTC.

The genes are TRBV2 and TRBJ2-5; the match to TRBD2 covers 11 bases. Germline loops: CDR1 SNHLY, CDR2 FYNNEI. The CDR3 is 15 residues long. V lost 3 bases, J lost 4 bases, and 4 bases stayed unmatched. This chain's CDR3 is CASSETSGKGETQYF. CDR3 nucleotide sequence: TGTGCCAGCAGTGAGACTAGCGGGAAAGGAGAGACCCAGTACTTC.

The V and J genes are TRBV28 and TRBJ1-6; a possible D gene is TRBD1 (6 bases). The CDR3 is made up of 16 amino acids. V lost 5 bases to trimming and J lost 5 bases, with 16 bases between them. CDR1 and CDR2 (germline): MDHEN, SYDVKM. CDR3 DNA: TGTGCCAGCAGTCTTGGTGTGGGGGCCAATAATTCACCCCTCCACTTT. Translated: CASSLGVGANNSPLHF.

The chain employs TRBV7-9 and TRBJ1-3; D is uncertain. CDR3 size: 16 residues. The V and J ends lost 5 bases and 0 bases respectively, with 14 bases between them. Per germline, CDR1 SEHNR and CDR2 FQNEAQ (reference sequence). The CDR3, as DNA: TGTGCCAGCAGCCCCCTGCAGGATTACTCTGGAAACACCATATATTTT. The encoded protein is CASSPLQDYSGNTIYF.

V usage is TRBV7-6 and J usage is TRBJ2-7; a possible D gene is TRBD2 (7 bases). Trimming took off 5 bases at V and 0 bases at J, with 14 bases between the two ends. Germline V CDR1 and CDR2: SGHVS, FNYEAQ. This CDR3 contains 15 residues. CDR3 residues: CASSPRGGGSYEQYF. The CDR3 DNA follows: TGTGCCAGCAGCCCGCGGGGAGGGGGCTCCTACGAGCAGTACTTC.

The rearrangement joins TRBV2 to TRBJ2-4; weak D call: TRBD1 (6 bases). The CDR3 sequence is 11 residues long. V was clipped by 7 bases and J by 8 bases, with 9 bases between them. Per the germline V gene, CDR1 is SNHLY and CDR2 is FYNNEI. The CDR3 DNA sequence: TGTGCCAGCACCAGACAGGACATTCAGTACTTC. Amino acid sequence: CASTRQDIQYF.